This TCR beta chain emerged from a study of blood T cell repertoires in COVID-19. Original handling: Amplification from reference gene primers served as the basis for estimated nucleated cell counts. Profiled with immunoSEQ multiplex PCR; TCRdb holds only in-frame clones, not every one. The V and J calls and clone size are taken from that table; D and trimming were inferred from the DNA. The table shows 250,000 to 350,000 clones, with roughly 84% occurring only once. Followed over time, Seattle patients had been enrolled while infection was active. Germline lookup yields CDR1 SGHNT and CDR2 YENEEA. The V gene lost 0 bases and the J gene lost 4 bases, with 13 bases spanning the gap. This CDR3 has 16 amino acids.

The specimen sequenced was peripheral blood. This TCR came from a human donor with COVID-19, enrolled during active disease. The donor label of this sample is uncertain. The V call is TRBV11-3, the J call TRBJ2-1; D may be TRBD1 (5 bases). The CDR3 region has the DNA TGTGCCAGCAGCTTAGATTCCCAGGGATTTTACAATGAGCAGTTCTTC. This gives the protein CASSLDSQGFYNEQFF.